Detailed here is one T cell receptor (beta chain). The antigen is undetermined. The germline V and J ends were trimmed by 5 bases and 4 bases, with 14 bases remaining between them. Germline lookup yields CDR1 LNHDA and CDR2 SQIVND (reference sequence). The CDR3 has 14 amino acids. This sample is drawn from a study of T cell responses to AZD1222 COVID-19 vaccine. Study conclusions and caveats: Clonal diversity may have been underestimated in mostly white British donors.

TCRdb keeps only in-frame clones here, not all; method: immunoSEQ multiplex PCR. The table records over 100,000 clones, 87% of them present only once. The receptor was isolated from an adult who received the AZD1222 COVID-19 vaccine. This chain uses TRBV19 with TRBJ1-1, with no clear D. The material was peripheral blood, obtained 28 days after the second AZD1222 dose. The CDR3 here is CASSAPVRGTEAFF. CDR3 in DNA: TGTGCCAGTAGTGCCCCAGTCAGAGGCACTGAAGCTTTCTTT.